The source of this TCR beta chain is a study of beta chain features in type 1 diabetes. About the study: The study examined roughly 110,000,000 sorted cells across all samples.

Per donor, one heparinised blood draw averaged around 0.12 L. To note about this clone: Its antigen is not identified.

Study-wide findings and caveats: Because the template was cDNA, high-expressing cells might be over-represented. For Type 1 diabetes patients, all four CD4+ subsets carried TCRB CDR3s that were moderately but significantly shorter.

This CDR3 has 16 amino acids. V trimming: 1 base; J trimming: 5 bases; junction bases outside the gene matches: 8. Per the germline V gene, CDR1 is SGHAT and CDR2 is FQNNGV. Every isolated RNA sample was fully reverse transcribed, so sequencing captured expressed TCRB transcripts. The data were produced by immunoSEQ multiplex PCR, yet TCRdb's version contains in-frame clones alone and is incomplete. This repertoire shows about 240,000 clones, around 13% found once; its top ten account for about 0.02%. The sequenced sample was naive CD4+ T cells from blood. This receptor was obtained from a man aged 25 to 40 with type 1 diabetes. V is TRBV11-2 and J is TRBJ2-3, with 8 bases lining up with TRBD2. The CDR3 region has the DNA TGTGCCAGCAGCTTAGCTCCAGCGGGGGCGGGAGATACGCAGTATTTT. It translates to CASSLAPAGAGDTQYF.